The 24 T cell receptor beta chains in this list originate from one sample, sequenced in a study of blood T cell repertoires in COVID-19. The assay was immunoSEQ multiplex PCR, and TCRdb's table has in-frame clones only and misses some. The sample yields over 70,000 clones, 75% to 90% seen once. The specimen was peripheral blood. These receptors were collected from a human donor in a cohort sampled during active COVID-19.

The genes are TRBV2 and TRBJ1-2, with a tentative D call TRBD1 (5 bases). CDR3 length equals 14 residues. Trimming stripped 7 bases from V and 7 bases from J, with 19 bases between. Per the germline V gene, CDR1 is SNHLY and CDR2 is FYNNEI. The CDR3 loop reads CASIQLFQGTGYTF. Written as DNA, the CDR3 is TGTGCCAGCATTCAGCTTTTCCAGGGCACTGGCTACACCTTC.

This rearrangement joins TRBV7-9 to TRBJ1-3; D might be TRBD1 (6 bases). Per the germline V gene, CDR1 is SEHNR and CDR2 is FQNEAQ (reference sequence). This CDR3 spans 11 amino acids. V lost 1 base, J lost 16 bases, and 11 bases lay in between. In DNA form, the CDR3 reads TGTGCCAGCAGCTTAGTAACAGGGTTTTATTTT. Amino acids: CASSLVTGFYF.

The J gene is TRBJ1-2, the V gene TRBV3-1 (or the pseudogene TRBV3-2), with TRBD1 as a possible D gene (6 bases). V gave up 4 bases and J gave up 8 bases, with 14 bases separating them. Per the germline V gene, CDR1 is LGHDT and CDR2 is YNNKEL (reference sequence). The CDR3 sequence is 13 residues long. The DNA for the CDR3 is TGTGCCAGCAGCCCCACAGGGCTCCCAGGCTACACCTTC. Its protein is CASSPTGLPGYTF.

V gene TRBV11-3 combines with J gene TRBJ2-5; 7 nucleotides align to TRBD2. Germline CDR1 reads SGHNT; CDR2 reads YENEEA. The V gene end was trimmed by 1 base and the J gene end by 5 bases; junction bases not matched to a gene: 13. The CDR3 covers 17 residues. The CDR3 loop is CASSLGGGEGFGETQYF. CDR3 nucleotides: TGTGCCAGCAGCTTAGGGGGCGGGGAGGGTTTTGGGGAGACCCAGTACTTC.

V gene TRBV19 combines with J gene TRBJ1-3; TRBD1 is a possible D gene (5 bases). The germline CDR1 and CDR2 sequences are LNHDA and SQIVND (reference sequence). This CDR3 has 15 residues. Trimming stripped 2 bases from V and 0 bases from J, with 8 bases between. This chain's CDR3 is CASSILGPSGNTIYF. CDR3 sequence (DNA): TGTGCCAGTAGTATACTGGGGCCCTCTGGAAACACCATATATTTT.

The chain carries TRBV6-5 and TRBJ1-1, with D perhaps matching TRBD1 (5 bases). Germline V gene data show CDR1 as MNHEY and CDR2 as SVGAGI. The CDR3 spans 15 residues. The V and J ends lost 1 base and 2 bases respectively, with 11 bases between them. The CDR3 DNA is TGTGCCAGCAGTTACTGGGAAGGGGTAAACACTGAAGCTTTCTTT. As protein: CASSYWEGVNTEAFF.

The J gene is TRBJ1-1, the V gene TRBV5-1, with 9 bases identical to TRBD1. This CDR3 has 14 residues. V shed 1 base, J shed 7 bases, and the junction held 5 bases outside the gene matches. Germline CDR1 SGHRS, CDR2 YFSETQ. The CDR3 reads CASSLSGTGSEAFF. DNA of the CDR3: TGCGCCAGCAGCTTGTCGGGGACAGGGAGTGAAGCTTTCTTT.

The chain combines TRBV28 with TRBJ1-2, with a tentative D call TRBD1 (5 bases). Deletions cut 3 bases from V and 4 bases from J, with 15 bases between. Germline lookup yields CDR1 MDHEN and CDR2 SYDVKM. The CDR3 is 15 residues long. The CDR3 nucleotides read TGTGCCAGCAGTTTGATCGGGGGGTCTTTCTATGGCTACACCTTC. This gives the protein CASSLIGGSFYGYTF.

This clone has only a few counts. J is TRBJ1-3 and V is TRBV3-1 (or the pseudogene TRBV3-2); D is unclear. The CDR3 is 18 residues long. V gave up 4 bases and J gave up 0 bases, with 19 bases separating them. Germline values: CDR1 LGHDT, CDR2 YNNKEL (reference sequence). The CDR3 loop is CASSPYPRSGISGNTIYF. CDR3 coding DNA: TGTGCCAGCAGCCCCTACCCTCGGTCGGGTATCTCTGGAAACACCATATATTTT.

The chain combines TRBV18 with TRBJ1-5; D is perhaps TRBD1 (5 bases). CDR3 size: 14 residues. Trimming shortened V by 2 bases and J by 7 bases, and 12 bases separated the two germline ends. Germline assignment: CDR1 KGHSH and CDR2 LQKENI. The CDR3 nucleotides read TGTGCCAGCTCACCAAGCAGGGTGGGACAGCCCCAGCATTTT. It specifies CASSPSRVGQPQHF.

The count of this clone is one. The rearrangement joins TRBV28 to TRBJ1-3; the D is unclear. Looked up from germline, CDR1 is MDHEN and CDR2 is SYDVKM. The CDR3 spans 14 residues. Deletions cut 3 bases from V and 10 bases from J, with 16 bases between. The CDR3: CASSLGWRPPTIYF. As DNA, the CDR3 is TGTGCCAGCAGTTTGGGGTGGAGGCCCCCGACCATATATTTT.

The V gene is TRBV3-1 (or the pseudogene TRBV3-2), the J gene TRBJ2-5; TRBD1 agrees at 7 bases. The CDR3 is made up of 16 amino acids. The germline CDR1 and CDR2 sequences are LGHDT and YNNKEL (reference sequence). V was pared by 0 bases and J by 5 bases, with 9 bases of the junction left unmatched. The CDR3 region is CASSQEGAGGRETQYF. CDR3 bases: TGTGCCAGCAGCCAAGAAGGGGCAGGGGGTAGGGAGACCCAGTACTTC.

This clone has a single count. This CDR3 is CASSRDRGTEAFF. CDR3 nucleotides: TGTGCCAGCAGTCGGGACAGGGGCACTGAAGCTTTCTTT. The chain links TRBV6-6 to TRBJ1-1; 10 bases fit TRBD1. Germline V gene data show CDR1 as MNHNY and CDR2 as SVGAGI (reference sequence). The CDR3 totals 13 residues. V lost 5 bases to trimming and J lost 4 bases; unmatched junction nucleotides: 1.

The rearrangement joins TRBV9 to TRBJ1-1; D may be TRBD1 (5 bases). The CDR3 totals 15 residues. Germline V gene lookup returns CDR1 SGDLS and CDR2 YYNGEE. V lost 4 bases and J 1 base, leaving 14 bases between the germline ends. CDR3 DNA: TGTGCCAGCAGCCCTCAGGGTTCCCCGAACACTGAAGCTTTCTTT. Protein: CASSPQGSPNTEAFF. The variable domain in full, completed from reference TRBV9 and TRBJ1-1, reads DSGVTQTPKHLITATGQRVTLRCSPRSGDLSVYWYQQSLDQGLQFLIQYYNGEERAKGNILERFSAQQFPDLHSELNLSSLELGDSALYFCASSPQGSPNTEAFFGQGTRLTVV.

The chain combines TRBV28 with TRBJ1-5; D unresolved. The germline V gene encodes CDR1 MDHEN and CDR2 SYDVKM. Trimming pared 1 base from V and 3 bases from J, leaving 10 bases between. There are 15 residues in the CDR3. Here the CDR3 reads CASSLFRRTNQPQHF. The CDR3 DNA sequence: TGTGCCAGCAGTTTATTCAGGAGGACCAATCAGCCCCAGCATTTT.

The rearrangement joins TRBV5-1 to TRBJ2-1, with TRBD2 identical over 7 bases. J lost 8 bases, V lost 1 base, and 6 bases had no gene match. The germline CDR1 and CDR2 sequences are SGHRS and YFSETQ. CDR3 length: 14 amino acids. CDR3 residues: CASSLIAGPHEQFF. The DNA for the CDR3 is TGCGCCAGCAGCTTGATAGCGGGCCCCCATGAGCAGTTCTTC.

The DNA of the CDR3 is TGTGCCAGCAGCCTGGGACAGGTGGGCAATGAGCAGTTCTTC. It translates to CASSLGQVGNEQFF. The chain has TRBV7-2 and TRBJ2-1; 8 bases line up with TRBD1. CDR1 SGHTA and CDR2 FQGNSA come from the germline V gene. CDR3 size: 14 residues. Germline trimming cut 5 bases from V and 6 bases from J; bases unmatched to any gene: 6.

The gene calls are TRBV21-1 and TRBJ1-3; the table's D call, TRBD1, was not checked against the DNA. TRBV21-1 is annotated as a pseudogene. The CDR3 has 18 residues. DNA for the CDR3: TGTGCCAGCAGCAAAGCGGGGGCCCCGGGCGGCTCTGGAAACACCATATATTTT. Its protein is CASSKAGAPGGSGNTIYF.

V usage is TRBV7-9 and J usage is TRBJ2-2; 9 nucleotides line up with TRBD2. Trimming took 5 bases from V and 4 from J; bases not matched to a gene: 5. The CDR3 length is 15 residues. Germline CDR1 is SEHNR and CDR2 is FQNEAQ (reference sequence). This CDR3 is CASSPGGLATGELFF. CDR3 DNA: TGTGCCAGCAGCCCGGGGGGACTAGCCACCGGGGAGCTGTTTTTT.

The gene calls are TRBV4-2 and TRBJ2-1; a possible D gene is TRBD2 (5 bases). From germline, CDR1 is LGHNA and CDR2 YNFKEQ. The V gene lost 4 bases and the J gene lost 5 bases, with 12 bases spanning the gap. The CDR3 length is 14 residues. The CDR3: CASSRSSSNNEQFF. CDR3 nucleotide sequence: TGTGCCAGCAGCCGGTCTAGCTCAAACAATGAGCAGTTCTTC.

This clone has only one observation. The V and J genes are TRBV5-1 and TRBJ2-1, with a weak D call TRBD2 (7 bases). The germline gives CDR1 SGHRS, CDR2 YFSETQ. The V end was cut by 3 bases, the J end by 7 bases, with 14 bases between. This CDR3 has 14 residues. The CDR3 region is CASSSQGGTNEQFF. In DNA form, the CDR3 reads TGCGCCAGCAGCTCACAGGGAGGGACGAATGAGCAGTTCTTC.

The J gene is TRBJ1-3, the V gene TRBV6-5; D uncertain. CDR3 size: 13 residues. Trimming cost V 7 bases and J 0 bases, with 7 bases left between them. Per germline, CDR1 MNHEY and CDR2 SVGAGI. The CDR3 sequence: CASTVHSGNTIYF. The CDR3 DNA reads as TGTGCCAGCACCGTACACTCTGGAAACACCATATATTTT.

The DNA for the CDR3 is TGCGCCAGCAGCCAAGGCGGGGGGCAAGGCTCAGAGACCCAGTACTTC. Translated, it gives CASSQGGGQGSETQYF. The J gene is TRBJ2-5, the V gene TRBV4-3; 8 bases fit TRBD2. From germline, CDR1 is LGHNA and CDR2 YSLEER. The ends lost 1 base at V and 4 bases at J; junction bases unmatched: 8. The CDR3 loop spans 16 amino acids.

The gene calls are TRBV5-1 and TRBJ2-7; 10 bases agree with TRBD2. Germline CDR1 is SGHRS and CDR2 is YFSETQ. V gave up 6 bases and J gave up 8 bases; unmatched junction bases: 8. This CDR3 is built from 13 residues. CDR3 residues: CASKPSGRVQQYF. The DNA for the CDR3 is TGCGCCAGCAAACCTAGCGGGAGAGTCCAGCAGTACTTC.